This T cell receptor beta chain was documented in a study of neurological immune-mediated disorders. Study-wide results and limits: Expansion of TCR clones was greatest in HTLV-1-associated myelopathy and smallest in multiple sclerosis, where it fell below that of healthy controls. None of the CDR3 amino acid sequences found in expanded clones was shared across subjects. This suggests that the TCR-beta repertoires were private in all groups.

This clonotype was seen a handful of times. Its antigen is unknown. TCRdb ran MiXCR on the 5' RACE reads and lists one entry per CDR3 protein. The sample consists of tens of thousands of distinct CDR3 sequences, 3.4% of them appearing once. From 2 million PBMCs stored at -80 C, the unsorted libraries were generated. The sequence was obtained from a man aged 35 to 55 with multiple sclerosis. The specimen sequenced was PBMCs.

The CDR3 protein is CASSPRTGGADTQYF. DNA of the CDR3: TGTGCCAGCTCACCTCGGACAGGGGGCGCAGATACGCAGTATTTT. The V call is TRBV18, the J call TRBJ2-3; 11 bases match TRBD1. There are 15 residues in the CDR3. V dropped 3 bases and J dropped 4; count of bases not matched to a gene: 3. Looked up from germline, CDR1 is KGHSH and CDR2 is LQKENI. The full variable domain, rest sourced from reference TRBV18 and TRBJ2-3, is NAGVMQNPRHLVRRRGQEARLRCSPMKGHSHVYWYRQLPEEGLKFMVYLQKENIIDESGMPKERFSAEFPKEGPSILRIQQVVRGDSAAYFCASSPRTGGADTQYFGPGTRLTVL.